These 20 T cell receptor beta chains originate from one sample sequenced in a study of blood T cell repertoires in COVID-19 (dated by TCRdb to the early 2020s). Receptor amplification or capture employed the immunoSEQ multiplex PCR assay. This immuneACCESS table, as held by TCRdb, lists in-frame sequences with V and J called but not all clones. Of the missing ones, under half trace to an unresolved V gene in checked studies; the others have no known cause. For this sample there are 130,000 to 150,000 clones; about nine tenths appear just once. Jointly, the top ten make up approximately 40% of the sample. Sequencing was done on a sample of peripheral blood. These receptors all stem from a man over 45 who had recovered from COVID-19.

The V call is TRBV6-1, the J call TRBJ2-1, with TRBD2 matching 7 bases. This CDR3 region has 16 residues. With 4 bases clipped from V and 5 bases from J, the junction kept 11 bases outside the gene matches. Per germline, CDR1 MNHNS and CDR2 SASEGT. CDR3 protein: CASSVLQGAGHNEQFF. CDR3 bases: TGTGCCAGCAGTGTCTTGCAGGGAGCGGGGCACAATGAGCAGTTCTTC.

The V gene is TRBV7-2, the J gene TRBJ2-2; 9 bases map to TRBD1. With V trimmed by 4 bases and J by 1 base, 4 bases remained unmatched. The CDR3 totals 16 residues. Germline lookup yields CDR1 SGHTA and CDR2 FQGNSA. The CDR3 coding sequence is TGTGCCAGCAGCTGGGGGACAGGGCGGAACACCGGGGAGCTGTTTTTT. It translates to CASSWGTGRNTGELFF.

The chain recombines TRBV5-4 with TRBJ2-1; TRBD2 is a possible D gene (6 bases). Germline V gene data show CDR1 as SGHNT and CDR2 as YYREEE (reference sequence). V dropped 5 bases and J dropped 0 bases, with 21 bases sitting between them. The CDR3 is 18 residues long. The CDR3 DNA follows: TGTGCCAGCAGTACATATAGCGGTGGGGGAACCTCCTACAATGAGCAGTTCTTC. Translating it yields CASSTYSGGGTSYNEQFF. The entire variable domain, with the rest obtained from reference TRBV5-4 and TRBJ2-1, is as follows: ETGVTQSPTHLIKTRGQQVTLRCSSQSGHNTVSWYQQALGQGPQFIFQYYREEENGRGNFPPRFSGLQFPNYSSELNVNALELDDSALYLCASSTYSGGGTSYNEQFFGPGTRLTVL.

This clone was seen many times. V gene TRBV7-2 combines with J gene TRBJ1-5; D is possibly TRBD1 (5 bases). The V gene lost 5 bases and the J gene lost 7 bases, with 24 bases spanning the gap. Germline CDR1 is SGHTA and CDR2 is FQGNSA. This CDR3 has 17 amino acids. In DNA, the CDR3 is TGTGCCAGCAGCCCAATAGCGGGACGGCCGGTTGGGCAGCCCCAGCATTTT. Translation gives CASSPIAGRPVGQPQHF.

The chain joins TRBV6-5 to TRBJ1-1, with a weak D call TRBD1 (5 bases). Germline V lookup: CDR1 MNHEY, CDR2 SVGAGI. This CDR3 has 14 residues. V lost 2 bases to trimming and J lost 6 bases, with 13 bases between them. The CDR3 DNA is TGTGCCAGCAGTTACGATATGCGGGGGGCTGAAGCTTTCTTT. Translated: CASSYDMRGAEAFF.

CDR3 loop: CASSKEAYNEQFF. The CDR3 region has the DNA TGTGCCAGCAGCAAGGAGGCCTACAATGAGCAGTTCTTC. This chain uses TRBV6-5 with TRBJ2-1; a possible D gene is TRBD2 (5 bases). Between the trimmed V and J ends, which lost 6 bases and 2 bases, there was a span of 8 bases. CDR3 length equals 13 residues. Germline loops: CDR1 MNHEY, CDR2 SVGAGI.

V is TRBV5-1 and J is TRBJ2-6, with 8 bases aligning to TRBD1. The CDR3 is 19 amino acids. The trim removed 0 bases at V and 0 bases at J, leaving 8 bases unmatched. CDR1 and CDR2 from the germline V gene are SGHRS and YFSETQ. The CDR3: CASSLARTGFNSGANVLTF. For the CDR3, the DNA is TGCGCCAGCAGCTTGGCCCGGACAGGGTTTAACTCTGGGGCCAACGTCCTGACTTTC.

The chain is built from TRBV5-4 and TRBJ1-1; 11 bases align to TRBD1. With 4 bases clipped from V and 5 bases from J, the junction kept 13 bases outside the gene matches. Germline V lookup: CDR1 SGHNT, CDR2 YYREEE (reference sequence). This CDR3 is 17 amino acids long. The CDR3 DNA reads as TGTGCCAGCAGCCTATTACTCGGACAGGGGGCAGGGACTGAAGCTTTCTTT. Translated: CASSLLLGQGAGTEAFF.

Only one count was recorded for this clone. The V and J genes are TRBV5-1 and TRBJ2-2; no definite D call. There are 14 residues in the CDR3. The V gene's germline CDR1 is SGHRS and CDR2 YFSETQ. Trimming took 0 bases from V and 7 from J, leaving 10 bases between them. The CDR3: CASSLAPVVGELFF. For the CDR3, the DNA is TGCGCCAGCAGCTTGGCTCCGGTCGTCGGGGAGCTGTTTTTT.

The V gene is TRBV7-2, the J gene TRBJ2-7; possibly TRBD2 for D (7 bases). V dropped 5 bases and J dropped 0 bases, with 17 bases sitting between them. This CDR3 region has 16 residues. Germline V gene sequence: CDR1 SGHTA, CDR2 FQGNSA. The DNA of the CDR3 is TGTGCCAGCAGCCACAGGGCGGGGGCGAGCTCCTACGAGCAGTACTTC. This gives the protein CASSHRAGASSYEQYF.

In this sample, this clone turned up once. The chain combines TRBV6-5 with TRBJ1-2, with 7 positions matching TRBD1. Germline CDR1 reads MNHEY; CDR2 reads SVGAGI. V was clipped by 6 bases and J by 0 bases; unmatched bases: 7. CDR3 length equals 15 residues. The CDR3 sequence is CASSTGATANYGYTF. The CDR3 DNA reads TGTGCCAGCAGCACAGGGGCGACGGCTAACTATGGCTACACCTTC.

The rearrangement uses TRBV6-5 and TRBJ1-1; 7 bases agree with TRBD1. Losses at the gene ends were 7 bases for V and 8 bases for J; bases not matched to a gene: 10. Germline CDR1 reads MNHEY; CDR2 reads SVGAGI. This CDR3 has 13 amino acids. CDR3 sequence (DNA): TGTGCCAGCACGAGACAGGGCCCAAGAGAAGCTTTCTTT. This translates into CASTRQGPREAFF.

The chain combines TRBV5-5 with TRBJ1-6; the D is unclear. Germline V lookup: CDR1 SGHKS, CDR2 YYEKEE (reference sequence). V was pared by 4 bases and J by 7 bases, with 15 bases between. The CDR3 runs 15 residues. The CDR3 bases are TGTGCCAGCAGCCCGATGATCAACTTCAATTCACCCCTCCACTTT. Translation gives CASSPMINFNSPLHF.

The chain uses TRBV19 and TRBJ2-7; a possible D gene is TRBD2 (6 bases). The V end lost 4 bases, the J end lost 6 bases, and 10 bases lay between the germline ends. CDR1 LNHDA and CDR2 SQIVND come from the germline V gene (reference sequence). The CDR3 length is 12 residues. The CDR3 sequence is CASSRGGPEQYF. CDR3 sequence (DNA): TGTGCCAGTAGTAGGGGAGGCCCCGAGCAGTACTTC.

The chain is built from TRBV4-1 and TRBJ2-3; 8 nucleotides align to TRBD1. Germline V lookup: CDR1 MGHRA, CDR2 YSYEKL. V dropped 6 bases and J dropped 2; count of bases not matched to a gene: 19. The CDR3 consists of 19 residues. The CDR3 DNA follows: TGCGCCAGCAGTCCCTTACGGACAGGGCCTTCGGATGCCACAGATACGCAGTATTTT. Its translation is CASSPLRTGPSDATDTQYF.

The rearrangement joins TRBV19 to TRBJ1-2; D may be TRBD1 (5 bases). The CDR3 covers 14 residues. Germline values: CDR1 LNHDA, CDR2 SQIVND (reference sequence). V gave up 4 bases and J gave up 5 bases, with 14 bases separating them. The CDR3 region is CASSTVPTEYGYTF. CDR3 DNA: TGTGCCAGTAGTACAGTTCCGACAGAATATGGCTACACCTTC. The complete variable domain, with remaining parts taken from reference TRBV19 and TRBJ1-2, reads DGGITQSPKYLFRKEGQNVTLSCEQNLNHDAMYWYRQDPGQGLRLIYYSQIVNDFQKGDIAEGYSVSREKKESFPLTVTSAQKNPTAFYLCASSTVPTEYGYTFGSGTRLTVV.

The CDR3 protein is CASSRLPMDRLSNTEAFF. The CDR3 DNA reads TGTGCCAGCTCACGGCTACCAATGGACAGGCTATCGAACACTGAAGCTTTCTTT. This chain joins TRBV18 and TRBJ1-1; 7 bases map to TRBD1. The CDR3 consists of 18 residues. Germline values: CDR1 KGHSH, CDR2 LQKENI. V was pared by 4 bases and J by 1 base, with 15 bases of the junction left unmatched.

The rearrangement joins TRBV19 to TRBJ2-3, with a tentative D call TRBD2 (5 bases). Germline values: CDR1 LNHDA, CDR2 SQIVND (reference sequence). The CDR3 sequence is 14 residues long. V shed 3 bases and J shed 0 bases, with 7 bases lying between them. CDR3 sequence: CASSIDYSTDTQYF. In DNA form, the CDR3 reads TGTGCCAGTAGTATTGACTATAGCACAGATACGCAGTATTTT.

The genes are TRBV7-8 and TRBJ1-4; TRBD1 is a possible D gene (5 bases). Germline values: CDR1 SGHVS, CDR2 FQNEAQ. Trimming left V 0 bases short and J 4 bases short, with 12 bases between. The CDR3 length is 16 residues. The CDR3 nucleotides read TGTGCCAGCAGCTTAGCGGCAGGGCAGGGTAATGAAAAACTGTTTTTT. Translation gives CASSLAAGQGNEKLFF.

The J gene is TRBJ1-2, the V gene TRBV9; 9 bases line up with TRBD1. The V gene end was trimmed by 4 bases and the J gene end by 5 bases; junction bases not matched to a gene: 6. Germline loops: CDR1 SGDLS, CDR2 YYNGEE. This CDR3 spans 14 amino acids. The CDR3 here is CASSPRQGDYGYTF. The DNA of the CDR3 is TGTGCCAGCAGCCCCAGACAGGGGGATTATGGCTACACCTTC.